A single sample gave rise to the 16 T cell receptor beta chains below, sequenced in a study of blood T cell repertoires in COVID-19. The method was immunoSEQ multiplex PCR; TCRdb's version includes in-frame clones alone and lacks a portion of them. The repertoire holds 65,000 to 70,000 clones, with 60% to 85% as singletons. The specimen sequenced was peripheral blood. The origin of the receptors is a human donor in a cohort sampled during active COVID-19.

In this sample, this clone turned up once. The V gene is TRBV5-1, the J gene TRBJ1-2, with TRBD1 matching 11 bases. With V trimmed by 4 bases and J by 7 bases, 9 bases remained unmatched. The CDR3 covers 15 residues. From germline, CDR1 is SGHRS and CDR2 YFSETQ. For the CDR3, the DNA is TGCGCCAGCAGCGGACAGGGGGCGCAGGGGTTTGGCTACACCTTC. Amino acid sequence: CASSGQGAQGFGYTF.

V usage is TRBV6-2 or TRBV6-3 and J usage is TRBJ2-3; 7 bases line up with TRBD2. The V gene end was trimmed by 2 bases and the J gene end by 0 bases; junction bases not matched to a gene: 17. CDR3 size: 20 residues. CDR1 is MNHEY, CDR2 SVGEGT, per germline. The CDR3 coding sequence is TGTGCCAGCAGTTACCCCCCCAAGGGAGGGCGCGGGAGAAGCACAGATACGCAGTATTTT. Translating gives CASSYPPKGGRGRSTDTQYF.

The chain links TRBV5-4 to TRBJ1-4, with TRBD1 matching 7 bases. The CDR3 runs 14 residues. Germline CDR1 reads SGHNT; CDR2 reads YYREEE (reference sequence). Trimming took 3 bases from V and 5 from J; bases not matched to a gene: 4. CDR3 protein: CASSSGTENEKLFF. DNA of the CDR3: TGTGCCAGCAGCTCCGGGACAGAGAATGAAAAACTGTTTTTT.

V and J are TRBV7-9 and TRBJ2-7; 8 bases map to TRBD1. CDR3 size: 13 residues. V was pared by 4 bases and J by 4 bases, with 3 bases of the junction left unmatched. The germline CDR1 and CDR2 sequences are SEHNR and FQNEAQ (reference sequence). In DNA, the CDR3 is TGTGCCAGCAGCTATGACAGGGGTTACGAGCAGTACTTC. It translates to CASSYDRGYEQYF.

This chain uses TRBV7-9 with TRBJ1-1; D might be TRBD1 (6 bases). Trimming removed 5 bases at V and 4 bases at J, with 14 bases between. The CDR3 has 14 amino acids. The germline gives CDR1 SEHNR, CDR2 FQNEAQ (reference sequence). Here the CDR3 reads CASSARDITTEAFF. CDR3 bases: TGTGCCAGCAGCGCTCGGGACATAACCACTGAAGCTTTCTTT.

The V and J genes are TRBV3-1 (or the pseudogene TRBV3-2) and TRBJ1-1, with 7 bases that match TRBD1. Germline V gene lookup returns CDR1 LGHDT and CDR2 YNNKEL (reference sequence). V gave up 1 base and J gave up 7 bases; unmatched junction bases: 9. The length of the CDR3 is 15 residues. The DNA for the CDR3 is TGTGCCAGCAGCCAAGGGGTTCAGGGGGGCGGTGAAGCTTTCTTT. It specifies CASSQGVQGGGEAFF.

The chain is built from TRBV9 and TRBJ2-2; 7 bases match TRBD2. The germline V gene has CDR1 SGDLS and CDR2 YYNGEE. The CDR3 loop spans 15 amino acids. V gave up 4 bases and J gave up 5 bases; unmatched junction bases: 8. CDR3: CASSLLAEPTGELFF. The CDR3 DNA reads TGTGCCAGCAGCCTCCTAGCGGAACCTACCGGGGAGCTGTTTTTT.

In its sample, this clone was seen once. J is TRBJ2-1 and V is TRBV5-1; the match to TRBD2 covers 12 bases. Trimming cost V 0 bases and J 4 bases; bases outside gene matches: 5. This CDR3 comprises 17 residues. The germline V gene has CDR1 SGHRS and CDR2 YFSETQ. CDR3 protein: CASSLVSSGRGYNEQFF. CDR3 DNA sequence: TGCGCCAGCAGCTTGGTGTCTAGCGGGAGGGGGTACAATGAGCAGTTCTTC.

The CDR3 here is CASSQAGQARSGANVLTF. The CDR3 nucleotides read TGCGCCAGCAGCCAAGCGGGACAGGCCCGCTCTGGGGCCAACGTCCTGACTTTC. The chain has TRBV4-1 and TRBJ2-6, with TRBD1 identical over 8 bases. The CDR3 spans 18 residues. The V gene end was trimmed by 1 base and the J gene end by 0 bases; junction bases not matched to a gene: 5. Per germline, CDR1 MGHRA and CDR2 YSYEKL.

The chain recombines TRBV3-1 (or the pseudogene TRBV3-2) with TRBJ1-6; no clear D. From germline, CDR1 is LGHDT and CDR2 YNNKEL (reference sequence). The CDR3 extends over 15 amino acids. Trimming removed 0 bases from V and 8 bases from J, with 11 bases in between. This chain's CDR3 is CASSQDRPRDSPLHF. The DNA for the CDR3 is TGTGCCAGCAGCCAAGATCGACCGAGGGATTCACCCCTCCACTTT.

The chain recombines TRBV29-1 with TRBJ2-7, with 7 bases fitting TRBD2. Germline lookup yields CDR1 SQVTM and CDR2 ANQGSEA. Losses at the gene ends were 2 bases for V and 1 base for J; bases not matched to a gene: 5. The CDR3 loop spans 14 amino acids. CDR3 DNA sequence: TGCAGCGTTGAACTCGGGGGAGGGTCCTACGAGCAGTACTTC. Amino acid sequence: CSVELGGGSYEQYF.

The V and J genes are TRBV14 and TRBJ2-3; maybe TRBD1 (6 bases). Trimming shortened V by 5 bases and J by 1 base, and 19 bases separated the two germline ends. The CDR3 has 17 amino acids. The germline gives CDR1 SGHDN, CDR2 FVKESK. CDR3: CASSDRNIDLRTDTQYF. In nucleotides, the CDR3 is TGTGCCAGCAGCGACAGGAACATCGACTTACGCACAGATACGCAGTATTTT.

The chain uses TRBV10-1 and TRBJ1-1; TRBD1 matches 9 bases. V gave up 6 bases and J gave up 1 base; unmatched junction bases: 3. This CDR3 has 14 amino acids. In germline, CDR1 is WNHNN, CDR2 SYGVQD (reference sequence). This CDR3 is CASSLDRGNTEAFF. As DNA, the CDR3 is TGCGCCAGCAGCCTGGACAGGGGGAACACTGAAGCTTTCTTT.

The chain is built from TRBV6-5 and TRBJ2-7; a weak D match, TRBD1 (6 bases). This CDR3 comprises 13 residues. CDR1 and CDR2 from the germline V gene are MNHEY and SVGAGI. V lost 6 bases and J lost 3, with 12 bases in between. CDR3 nucleotides: TGTGCCAGCAGGAAACAGGGTTACTACGAGCAGTACTTC. It yields the protein CASRKQGYYEQYF.

The sample holds a few counts of this clone. The chain employs TRBV2 and TRBJ2-5, with D possibly being TRBD1 (6 bases). Germline CDR1 and CDR2: SNHLY and FYNNEI. V gave up 8 bases and J gave up 5 bases, with 21 bases separating them. This CDR3 is 15 amino acids long. DNA of the CDR3: TGTGCCAGCGAATGGGCCCGCACAGGGTTGGAGACCCAGTACTTC. Its protein is CASEWARTGLETQYF.

This clone appeared a single time. This chain uses TRBV5-4 with TRBJ1-6; the D gene is possibly TRBD1 (6 bases). Trimming took 0 bases from V and 10 from J, leaving 11 bases between them. This CDR3 region has 14 residues. Germline CDR1 and CDR2: SGHNT and YYREEE (reference sequence). CDR3 nucleotides: TGTGCCAGCAGCTTGGCAGGGGCTGGCTCACCCCTCCACTTT. Encoded protein: CASSLAGAGSPLHF. The full variable domain, with the rest looked up from reference TRBV5-4 and TRBJ1-6, is ETGVTQSPTHLIKTRGQQVTLRCSSQSGHNTVSWYQQALGQGPQFIFQYYREEENGRGNFPPRFSGLQFPNYSSELNVNALELDDSALYLCASSLAGAGSPLHFGNGTRLTVT.